These 21 T cell receptor beta chains share one sample of origin, sequenced in a study of low-dose radiotherapy and immunotherapy resistance in tumors. Time point specified: after trial treatment. Treatment given: LDRT plus nivolumab, ipilimumab, low-dose cyclophosphamide and aspirin (RACIN trial). First-strand cDNA used TRAV- and TRBV-specific primers, covering alpha and beta chains. The TCRs were subjected to amplification over roughly 18 PCR cycles employing a constant-region primer in conjunction with a V-primer adapter. TCRdb re-called the reads with MiXCR, one entry per CDR3 protein. Altogether some 100,000 distinct CDR3 sequences are present, around 21% being singletons, with the ten largest covering over 4%. Sequencing was performed on PBMCs, taken after low-dose radiotherapy plus immunotherapy. These receptors were collected from a male donor with prostate cancer.

This clonotype was picked up many times. The chain couples TRBV7-9 to TRBJ2-1; D is ambiguous. V was shortened by 1 base and J by 0 bases, with 4 bases between the two germline ends. The CDR3 consists of 14 residues. CDR1 and CDR2 from the germline V gene are SEHNR and FQNEAQ (reference sequence). CDR3 coding DNA: TGTGCCAGCAGCTTAGGGAACTCCTACAATGAGCAGTTCTTC. This sequence encodes CASSLGNSYNEQFF.

This clonotype was picked up many times. The genes are TRBV19 and TRBJ2-1, with D uncertain. CDR3 length equals 15 residues. From germline, CDR1 is LNHDA and CDR2 SQIVND (reference sequence). The V gene lost 2 bases and the J gene lost 0 bases, with 8 bases spanning the gap. CDR3 protein: CASSINSNSYNEQFF. CDR3 bases: TGTGCCAGTAGTATAAATAGTAACTCCTACAATGAGCAGTTCTTC.

On this clonotype itself: A read error likely explains this, since a far larger clone differs by one base. The rearrangement joins TRBV6-2 or TRBV6-3 to TRBJ2-3; either TRBD1 or TRBD2 may supply D (6 bases each). This CDR3 contains 14 residues. Germline assignment: CDR1 MNHEY and CDR2 SVGEGT. CDR3 loop: CASRRSGWTDMQYF. The CDR3 DNA is TGTGCCAGCAGGCGAAGCGGGTGGACAGATATGCAGTATTTT.

This clonotype has at least ten counts. The chain is built from TRBV5-1 and TRBJ2-3, with 11 bases identical to TRBD2. V trimming: 1 base; J trimming: 1 base; junction bases outside the gene matches: 5. The CDR3 loop spans 17 amino acids. Germline-derived CDR1 and CDR2 are SGHRS and YFSETQ. CDR3 in DNA: TGCGCCAGCAGCTTGCGTACGACTAGCGGGGGCACAGATACGCAGTATTTT. Its translation: CASSLRTTSGGTDTQYF.

This clonotype came up many times. V gene TRBV25-1 combines with J gene TRBJ1-1; 8 nucleotides agree with TRBD1. Germline V gene lookup returns CDR1 MGHDK and CDR2 SYGVNS. The CDR3 covers 14 residues. Unmatched junction bases numbered 8, after V lost 6 bases and J lost 5 bases. In nucleotides, the CDR3 is TGTGCCAGCAGAATACAGGGGGTAGGGACTGAAGCTTTCTTT. Translating gives CASRIQGVGTEAFF.

Ten or more counts support this clonotype. The chain uses TRBV30 and TRBJ1-3; D gene ambiguous. CDR1 and CDR2 (germline): GTSNPN, SVGIG (reference sequence). With 4 bases removed from V and 0 bases from J, the gap between germline ends came to 22 bases. This CDR3 has 18 residues. CDR3 nucleotides: TGTGCCTGGAACATCAAGAATCCTTTGTTTTTCTCTGGAAACACCATATATTTT. As protein: CAWNIKNPLFFSGNTIYF.

The rearrangement joins TRBV5-1 to TRBJ2-1; TRBD2 matches 8 bases. The CDR3 spans 15 residues. Trimming cost V 4 bases and J 4 bases; bases outside gene matches: 7. CDR1 and CDR2 from the germline V gene are SGHRS and YFSETQ. DNA for the CDR3: TGCGCCAGCAGCCCCCAACGGGGGGGTTACAATGAGCAGTTCTTC. This codes for CASSPQRGGYNEQFF.

This clonotype was observed at least ten times. The rearrangement uses TRBV29-1 and TRBJ1-5, with a tentative D call TRBD1 (6 bases). This CDR3 comprises 12 residues. Trimming cost V 6 bases and J 6 bases, with 12 bases left between them. Germline lookup yields CDR1 SQVTM and CDR2 ANQGSEA. CDR3 DNA sequence: TGCAGCGTCGCAGGGGCAGGTCAGCCCCAGCATTTT. Translated: CSVAGAGQPQHF.

This clonotype came up many times. V gene TRBV5-1 combines with J gene TRBJ2-7; TRBD1 matches 7 bases. The J segment lost 4 bases and the V segment lost 4 bases, leaving 8 bases of the junction unmatched. Germline V gene sequence: CDR1 SGHRS, CDR2 YFSETQ. This CDR3 has 14 residues. CDR3 amino acids: CASSPLDRRYEQYF. DNA for the CDR3: TGCGCCAGCAGCCCACTGGACAGGCGGTACGAGCAGTACTTC. The whole variable domain, filled in from reference TRBV5-1 and TRBJ2-7, reads KAGVTQTPRYLIKTRGQQVTLSCSPISGHRSVSWYQQTPGQGLQFLFEYFSETQRNKGNFPGRFSGRQFSNSRSEMNVSTLELGDSALYLCASSPLDRRYEQYFGPGTRLTVT.

This clonotype has at least ten counts. The chain joins TRBV3-1 to TRBJ2-7; 9 nucleotides agree with TRBD2. From germline, CDR1 is LGHDT and CDR2 YNNKEL (reference sequence). This CDR3 comprises 13 residues. The V segment lost 7 bases and the J segment 7 bases; nucleotides outside the gene matches: 8. This chain's CDR3 is CASTPRGGGEQYF. CDR3 nucleotide sequence: TGTGCCAGCACCCCGCGGGGGGGGGGAGAGCAGTACTTC.

This clonotype has at least ten counts. The rearrangement links TRBV5-1 to TRBJ2-7, with 10 bases aligning to TRBD1. V gave up 4 bases and J gave up 6 bases; unmatched junction bases: 7. This CDR3 has 14 amino acids. The germline gives CDR1 SGHRS, CDR2 YFSETQ. DNA of the CDR3: TGCGCCAGCAGCACCCAGACAGGGGGCGTCGAGCAGTACTTC. Protein sequence: CASSTQTGGVEQYF.

This clonotype was observed a handful of times. A much more abundant neighbour one base away suggests this may be a read error. DNA for the CDR3: TGTGCCAGCAGTTTCGGGGGGCTACGGGAGCAGTTCTTC. Its translation is CASSFGGLREQFF. The J gene is TRBJ2-1, the V gene TRBV27; tentatively, D is TRBD2 (7 bases). The CDR3 sequence is 13 residues long. Germline loops: CDR1 MNHEY, CDR2 SMNVEV (reference sequence). Trimming removed 3 bases from V and 10 bases from J, with 13 bases in between.

This clonotype came up many times. J is TRBJ1-1 and V is TRBV11-3; 7 positions agree with TRBD1. Germline CDR1 and CDR2: SGHNT and YENEEA. The J segment lost 2 bases and the V segment lost 1 base, leaving 10 bases of the junction unmatched. The CDR3 extends over 17 amino acids. The CDR3 region is CASSLVPRDSKNTEAFF. Here the CDR3 DNA reads TGTGCCAGCAGCTTAGTTCCCAGGGACAGCAAAAACACTGAAGCTTTCTTT.

The chain couples TRBV7-9 to TRBJ1-3; D is perhaps TRBD1 (6 bases). The CDR3 consists of 16 residues. Deletions cut 1 base from V and 2 bases from J, with 12 bases between. CDR1 and CDR2 from the germline V gene are SEHNR and FQNEAQ (reference sequence). As DNA, the CDR3 is TGTGCCAGCAGCTTAGAGAGCGGGGGCGCTGGAAACACCATATATTTT. Its protein product is CASSLESGGAGNTIYF.

This clonotype was observed at least ten times. The V call is TRBV5-6, the J call TRBJ2-7; no firm D call. V was shortened by 1 base and J by 1 base, with 6 bases between the two germline ends. The germline CDR1 and CDR2 sequences are SGHDT and YYEEEE. The CDR3 totals 13 residues. The CDR3 loop is CASSLLDSYEQYF. CDR3 in DNA: TGTGCCAGCAGCTTGCTGGATTCCTACGAGCAGTACTTC.

This clonotype was counted at least ten times. The V call is TRBV27, the J call TRBJ2-3; D possibly corresponds to TRBD1 (5 bases). Trimming left V 0 bases short and J 4 bases short, with 11 bases between. In germline, CDR1 is MNHEY, CDR2 SMNVEV (reference sequence). This CDR3 is 15 amino acids long. The CDR3 nucleotides are TGTGCCAGCAGTTTATCCAGGGTACAGGCAGATACGCAGTATTTT. Translating gives CASSLSRVQADTQYF.

This clonotype was picked up many times. V is TRBV5-8 and J is TRBJ1-1; D is possibly TRBD1 (6 bases). V was clipped by 0 bases and J by 4 bases, with 13 bases between them. In germline, CDR1 is SGHTS, CDR2 YDEGEE. The CDR3 is 15 residues long. In DNA, the CDR3 is TGTGCCAGCAGCTTGGAGTTCGGAGGGGGCACTGAAGCTTTCTTT. Encoded protein: CASSLEFGGGTEAFF. Full variable domain (remainder filled in from reference TRBV5-8 and TRBJ1-1): EAGVTQSPTHLIKTRGQQATLRCSPISGHTSVYWYQQALGLGLQFLLWYDEGEERNRGNFPPRFSGRQFPNYSSELNVNALELEDSALYLCASSLEFGGGTEAFFGQGTRLTVV.

This chain uses TRBV2 with TRBJ2-5, with 9 bases identical to TRBD2. The CDR3 loop spans 15 amino acids. The germline gives CDR1 SNHLY, CDR2 FYNNEI. Germline trimming cut 0 bases from V and 6 bases from J; bases unmatched to any gene: 5. The CDR3 loop reads CASSEAGSGGQTQYF. CDR3 in DNA: TGTGCCAGCAGTGAAGCGGGTAGCGGGGGTCAGACCCAGTACTTC.

The gene calls are TRBV11-1 and TRBJ1-1, with TRBD1 identical over 9 bases. Germline V gene data show CDR1 as SGHAT and CDR2 as FQDESV (reference sequence). The CDR3 extends over 14 amino acids. V lost 5 bases, J lost 5 bases, and 6 bases stayed unmatched. The CDR3 DNA is TGTGCCAGCAGCCTGGACAGGGGTGGGACTGAAGCTTTCTTT. Its protein product is CASSLDRGGTEAFF.

This clonotype was seen many times. The chain links TRBV3-1 to TRBJ1-5; no reliable D call. V lost 0 bases and J 7 bases, leaving 10 bases between the germline ends. Germline V gene sequence: CDR1 LGHDT, CDR2 YNNKEL (reference sequence). This CDR3 has 14 residues. The CDR3 region has the DNA TGTGCCAGCAGCCAAGATATGGCTGGGCAGCCCCAGCATTTT. This sequence encodes CASSQDMAGQPQHF.

This clonotype has a count of ten or more. This sequence joins TRBV6-2 or TRBV6-3 and TRBJ1-5, with 7 bases identical to TRBD1. The V gene's germline CDR1 is MNHEY and CDR2 SVGEGT. J lost 3 bases, V lost 5 bases, and 4 bases had no gene match. CDR3 size: 14 residues. The CDR3, as DNA: TGTGCCAGCAGTGCGGACAGGTTCAATCAGCCCCAGCATTTT. This codes for CASSADRFNQPQHF.